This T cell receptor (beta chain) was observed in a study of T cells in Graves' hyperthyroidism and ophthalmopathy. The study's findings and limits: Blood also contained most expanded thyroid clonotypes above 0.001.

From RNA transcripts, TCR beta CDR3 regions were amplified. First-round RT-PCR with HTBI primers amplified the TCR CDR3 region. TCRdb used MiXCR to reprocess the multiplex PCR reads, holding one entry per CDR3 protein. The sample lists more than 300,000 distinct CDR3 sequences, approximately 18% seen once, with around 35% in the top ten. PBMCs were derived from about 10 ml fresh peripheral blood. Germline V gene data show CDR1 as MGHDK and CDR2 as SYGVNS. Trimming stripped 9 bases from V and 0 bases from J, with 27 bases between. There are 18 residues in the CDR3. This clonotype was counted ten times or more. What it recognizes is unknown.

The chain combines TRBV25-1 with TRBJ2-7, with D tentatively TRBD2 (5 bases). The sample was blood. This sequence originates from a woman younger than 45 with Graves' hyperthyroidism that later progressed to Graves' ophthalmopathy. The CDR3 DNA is TGTGCCAGTAGCGCAGAGGCGCCCGGCGCCCTTAGCTCCTACGAGCAGTACTTC. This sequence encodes CASSAEAPGALSSYEQYF.